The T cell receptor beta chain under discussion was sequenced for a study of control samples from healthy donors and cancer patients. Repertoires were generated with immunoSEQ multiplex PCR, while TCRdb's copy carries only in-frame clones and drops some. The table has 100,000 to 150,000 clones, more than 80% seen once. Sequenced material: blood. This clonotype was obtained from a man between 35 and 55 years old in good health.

The CDR3 region has the DNA TGCGCCAGCAGCCAAGATTATGGACAGGACCCGTTCTTC. Its protein is CASSQDYGQDPFF. The chain is built from TRBV4-1 and TRBJ2-1, with 7 bases fitting TRBD1. Germline V lookup: CDR1 MGHRA, CDR2 YSYEKL. The V gene end was trimmed by 0 bases and the J gene end by 15 bases; junction bases not matched to a gene: 8. The length of the CDR3 is 13 residues.